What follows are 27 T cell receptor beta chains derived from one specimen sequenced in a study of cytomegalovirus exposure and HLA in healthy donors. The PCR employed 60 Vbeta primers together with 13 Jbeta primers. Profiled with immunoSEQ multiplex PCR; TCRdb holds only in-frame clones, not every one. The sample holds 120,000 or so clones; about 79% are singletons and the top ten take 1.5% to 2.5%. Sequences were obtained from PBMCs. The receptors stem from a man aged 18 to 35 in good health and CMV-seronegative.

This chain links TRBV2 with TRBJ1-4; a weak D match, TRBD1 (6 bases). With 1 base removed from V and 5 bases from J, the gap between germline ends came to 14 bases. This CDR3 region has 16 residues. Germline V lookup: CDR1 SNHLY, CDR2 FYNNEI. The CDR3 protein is CASSEGGTGQNEKLFF. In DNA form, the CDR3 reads TGTGCCAGCAGTGAAGGGGGGACCGGACAGAATGAAAAACTGTTTTTT.

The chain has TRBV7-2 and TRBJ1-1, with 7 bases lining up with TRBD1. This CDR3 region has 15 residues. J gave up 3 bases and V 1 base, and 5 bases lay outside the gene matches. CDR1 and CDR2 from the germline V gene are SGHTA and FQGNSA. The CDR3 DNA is TGTGCCAGCAGCTTAGATCAGGGGGGCCACACTGAAGCTTTCTTT. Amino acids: CASSLDQGGHTEAFF.

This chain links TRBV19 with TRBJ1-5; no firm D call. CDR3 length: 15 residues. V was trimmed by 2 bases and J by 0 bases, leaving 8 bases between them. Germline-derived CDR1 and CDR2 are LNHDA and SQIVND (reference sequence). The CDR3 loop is CASSISGYSNQPQHF. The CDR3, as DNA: TGTGCCAGTAGTATATCGGGGTATAGCAATCAGCCCCAGCATTTT.

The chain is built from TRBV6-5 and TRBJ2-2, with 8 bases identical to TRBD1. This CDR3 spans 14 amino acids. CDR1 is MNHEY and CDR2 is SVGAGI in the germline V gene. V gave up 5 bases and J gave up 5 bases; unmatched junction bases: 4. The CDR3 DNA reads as TGTGCCAGCAGTACGACAGGGGCGACCGGGGAGCTGTTTTTT. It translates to CASSTTGATGELFF.

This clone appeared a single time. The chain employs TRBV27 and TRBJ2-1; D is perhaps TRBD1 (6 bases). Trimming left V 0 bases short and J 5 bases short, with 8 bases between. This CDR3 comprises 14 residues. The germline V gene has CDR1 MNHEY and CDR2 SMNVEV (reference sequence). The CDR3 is CASSLSGTHNEQFF. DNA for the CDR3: TGTGCCAGCAGTTTATCTGGGACACACAATGAGCAGTTCTTC.

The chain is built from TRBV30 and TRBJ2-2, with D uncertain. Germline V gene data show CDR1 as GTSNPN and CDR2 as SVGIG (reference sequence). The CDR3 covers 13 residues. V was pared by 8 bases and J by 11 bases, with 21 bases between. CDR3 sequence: CARRDNVGRELFF. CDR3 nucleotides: TGTGCCAGAAGAGATAATGTCGGTAGAGAGCTGTTTTTT. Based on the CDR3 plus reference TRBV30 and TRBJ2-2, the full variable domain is SQTIHQWPATLVQPVGSPLSLECTVEGTSNPNLYWYRQAAGRGLQLLFYSVGIGQISSEVPQNLSASRPQDRQFILSSKKLLLSDSGFYLCARRDNVGRELFFGEGSRLTVL.

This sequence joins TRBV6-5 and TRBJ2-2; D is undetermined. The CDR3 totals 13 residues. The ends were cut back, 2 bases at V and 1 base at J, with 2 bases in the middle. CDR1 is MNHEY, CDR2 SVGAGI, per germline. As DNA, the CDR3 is TGTGCCAGCAGTTACCAGAACACCGGGGAGCTGTTTTTT. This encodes CASSYQNTGELFF.

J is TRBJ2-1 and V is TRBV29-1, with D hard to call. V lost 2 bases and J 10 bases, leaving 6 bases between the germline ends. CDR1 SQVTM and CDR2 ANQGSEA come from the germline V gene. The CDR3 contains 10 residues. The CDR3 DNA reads TGCAGCGTTGAATCCCCGGAGCAGTTCTTC. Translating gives CSVESPEQFF.

CDR3 nucleotides: TGTGCCAGCAGCTTCGACAGGAAAACCCCTAGTGGCTACACCTTC. It yields the protein CASSFDRKTPSGYTF. The genes are TRBV5-6 and TRBJ1-2; a weak D match, TRBD1 (6 bases). The CDR3 covers 15 residues. CDR1 SGHDT and CDR2 YYEEEE come from the germline V gene. V lost 2 bases to trimming and J lost 7 bases, with 18 bases between them.

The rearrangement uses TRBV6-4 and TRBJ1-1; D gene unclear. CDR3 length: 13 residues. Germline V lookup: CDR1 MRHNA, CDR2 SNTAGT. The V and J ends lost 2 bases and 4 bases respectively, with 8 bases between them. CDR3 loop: CASSDGAATEAFF. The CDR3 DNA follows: TGTGCCAGCAGTGACGGAGCAGCCACTGAAGCTTTCTTT.

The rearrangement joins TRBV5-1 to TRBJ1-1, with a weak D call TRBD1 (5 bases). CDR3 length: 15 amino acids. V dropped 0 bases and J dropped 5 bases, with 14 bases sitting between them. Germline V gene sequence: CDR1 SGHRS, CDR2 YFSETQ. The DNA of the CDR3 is TGCGCCAGCAGCTTGGCCGCAGGGTCGAGGACTGAAGCTTTCTTT. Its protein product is CASSLAAGSRTEAFF. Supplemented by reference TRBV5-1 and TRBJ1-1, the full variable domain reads KAGVTQTPRYLIKTRGQQVTLSCSPISGHRSVSWYQQTPGQGLQFLFEYFSETQRNKGNFPGRFSGRQFSNSRSEMNVSTLELGDSALYLCASSLAAGSRTEAFFGQGTRLTVV.

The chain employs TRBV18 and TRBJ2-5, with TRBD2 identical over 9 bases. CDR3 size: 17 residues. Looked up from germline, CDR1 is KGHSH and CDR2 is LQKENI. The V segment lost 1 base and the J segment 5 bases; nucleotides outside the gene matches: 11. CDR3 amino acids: CASSPQVTSGRGETQYF. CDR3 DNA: TGTGCCAGCTCACCACAGGTCACTAGCGGGCGCGGTGAGACCCAGTACTTC. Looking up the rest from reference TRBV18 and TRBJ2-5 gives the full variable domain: NAGVMQNPRHLVRRRGQEARLRCSPMKGHSHVYWYRQLPEEGLKFMVYLQKENIIDESGMPKERFSAEFPKEGPSILRIQQVVRGDSAAYFCASSPQVTSGRGETQYFGPGTRLLVL.

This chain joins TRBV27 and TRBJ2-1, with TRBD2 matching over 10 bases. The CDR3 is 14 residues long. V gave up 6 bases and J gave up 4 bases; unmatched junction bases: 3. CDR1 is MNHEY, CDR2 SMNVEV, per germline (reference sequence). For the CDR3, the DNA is TGTGCCAGCAGAACTAGCGGGGATTACAATGAGCAGTTCTTC. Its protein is CASRTSGDYNEQFF.

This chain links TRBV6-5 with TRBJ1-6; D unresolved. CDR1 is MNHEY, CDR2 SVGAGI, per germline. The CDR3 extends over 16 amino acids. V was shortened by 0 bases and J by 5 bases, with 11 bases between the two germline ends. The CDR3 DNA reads TGTGCCAGCAGTTACTCCCCCGAGGGCAATAATTCACCCCTCCACTTT. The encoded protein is CASSYSPEGNNSPLHF.

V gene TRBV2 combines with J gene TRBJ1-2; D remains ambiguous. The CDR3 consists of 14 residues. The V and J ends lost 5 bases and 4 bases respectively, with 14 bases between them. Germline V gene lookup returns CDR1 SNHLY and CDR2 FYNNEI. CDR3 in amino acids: CASSTPLPGYGYTF. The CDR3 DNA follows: TGTGCCAGCAGTACCCCGCTACCGGGCTATGGCTACACCTTC. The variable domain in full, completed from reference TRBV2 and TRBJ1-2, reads EPEVTQTPSHQVTQMGQEVILRCVPISNHLYFYWYRQILGQKVEFLVSFYNNEISEKSEIFDDQFSVERPDGSNFTLKIRSTKLEDSAMYFCASSTPLPGYGYTFGSGTRLTVV.

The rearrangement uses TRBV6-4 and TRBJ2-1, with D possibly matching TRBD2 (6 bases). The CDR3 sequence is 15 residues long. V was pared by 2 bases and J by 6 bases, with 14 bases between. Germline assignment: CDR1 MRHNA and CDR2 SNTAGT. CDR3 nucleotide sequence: TGTGCCAGCAGTGACGACAGCGGGTCGAGCAATGAGCAGTTCTTC. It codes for CASSDDSGSSNEQFF.

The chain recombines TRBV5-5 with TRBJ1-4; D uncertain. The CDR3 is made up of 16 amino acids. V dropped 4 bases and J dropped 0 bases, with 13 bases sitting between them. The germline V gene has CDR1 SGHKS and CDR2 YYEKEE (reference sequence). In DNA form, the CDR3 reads TGTGCCAGCAGCACCCGGCAGGAAGCAACTAATGAAAAACTGTTTTTT. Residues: CASSTRQEATNEKLFF.

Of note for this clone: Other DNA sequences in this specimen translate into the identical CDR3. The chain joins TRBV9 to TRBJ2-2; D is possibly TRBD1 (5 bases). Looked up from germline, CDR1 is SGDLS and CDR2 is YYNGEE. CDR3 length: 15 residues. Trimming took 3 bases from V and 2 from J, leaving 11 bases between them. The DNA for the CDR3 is TGTGCCAGCAGCGCAGGGAATACCAACACCGGGGAGCTGTTTTTT. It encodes CASSAGNTNTGELFF.

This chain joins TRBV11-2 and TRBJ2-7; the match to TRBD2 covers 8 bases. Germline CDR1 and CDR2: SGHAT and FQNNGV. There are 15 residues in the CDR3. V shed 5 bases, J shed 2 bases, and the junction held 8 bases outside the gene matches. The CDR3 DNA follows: TGTGCCAGCAGCCCCCGGCCACTAGCGGCCTACGAGCAGTACGTC. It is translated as CASSPRPLAAYEQYV.

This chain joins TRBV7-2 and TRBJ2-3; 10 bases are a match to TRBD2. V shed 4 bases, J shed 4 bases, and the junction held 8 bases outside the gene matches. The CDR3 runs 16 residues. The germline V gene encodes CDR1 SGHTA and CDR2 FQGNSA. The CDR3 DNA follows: TGTGCCAGCAGCTACCCTAGCGGGAGTAGGGCAGATACGCAGTATTTT. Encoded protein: CASSYPSGSRADTQYF.

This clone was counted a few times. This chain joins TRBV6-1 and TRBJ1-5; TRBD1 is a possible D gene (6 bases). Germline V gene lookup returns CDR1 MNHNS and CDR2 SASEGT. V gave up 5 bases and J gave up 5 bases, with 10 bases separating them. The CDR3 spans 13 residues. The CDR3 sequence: CASSNQGYQPQHF. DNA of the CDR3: TGTGCCAGCAGTAACCAGGGGTATCAGCCCCAGCATTTT.

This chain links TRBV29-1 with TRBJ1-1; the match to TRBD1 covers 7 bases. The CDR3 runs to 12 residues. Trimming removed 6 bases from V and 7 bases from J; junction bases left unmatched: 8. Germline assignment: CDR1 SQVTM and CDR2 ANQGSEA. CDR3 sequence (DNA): TGCAGCGTAAACCGGGACAGAAGTGAAGCTTTCTTT. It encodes CSVNRDRSEAFF.

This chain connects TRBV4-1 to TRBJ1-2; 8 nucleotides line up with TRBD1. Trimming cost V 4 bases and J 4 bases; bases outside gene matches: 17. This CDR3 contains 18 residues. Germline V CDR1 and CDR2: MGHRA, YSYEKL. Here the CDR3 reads CASSLRNYPGQEPYGYTF. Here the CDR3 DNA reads TGCGCCAGCAGCCTACGTAACTACCCGGGACAGGAGCCCTATGGCTACACCTTC.

CDR3 residues: CASSLDSSDITYEQYF. In DNA form, the CDR3 reads TGTGCCAGCAGCTTAGATAGTAGCGACATTACCTACGAGCAGTACTTC. The genes are TRBV7-3 and TRBJ2-7; D is perhaps TRBD2 (5 bases). Germline CDR1 and CDR2: SGHTA and FQGTGA. This CDR3 is 16 amino acids long. V gave up 2 bases and J gave up 2 bases, with 16 bases separating them.

CDR3 DNA sequence: TGTGCCAGCAGTTTATCCGTTCGGGGGAACACTGAAGCTTTCTTT. As protein: CASSLSVRGNTEAFF. The chain joins TRBV27 to TRBJ1-1; D ambiguous. Per germline, CDR1 MNHEY and CDR2 SMNVEV (reference sequence). V was pared by 0 bases and J by 1 base, with 9 bases between. This CDR3 region has 15 residues.

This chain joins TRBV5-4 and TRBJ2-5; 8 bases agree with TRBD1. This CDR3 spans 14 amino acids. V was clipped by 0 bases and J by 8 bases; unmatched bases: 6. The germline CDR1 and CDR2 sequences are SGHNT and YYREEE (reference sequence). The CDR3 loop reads CASSLESRGRTQYF. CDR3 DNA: TGTGCCAGCAGCTTGGAGAGCAGGGGGCGCACCCAGTACTTC.

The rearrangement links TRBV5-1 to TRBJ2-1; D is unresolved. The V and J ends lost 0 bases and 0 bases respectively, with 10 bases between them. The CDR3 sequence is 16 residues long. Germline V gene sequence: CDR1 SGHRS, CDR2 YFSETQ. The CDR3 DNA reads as TGCGCCAGCAGCTTGGCGCCAGTCGACTCCTACAATGAGCAGTTCTTC. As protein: CASSLAPVDSYNEQFF.